This is a list of T cell receptor beta chains from one sample in a study of response to subunit inactivated influenza vaccine. TCRdb fed the RT-PCR reads into MiXCR, producing one record per CDR3 protein. In the table there are 630,000 or so distinct CDR3 sequences, roughly 14% of which are singletons. This specimen consisted of PBMCs from blood, obtained 12 days after vaccination. The origin of the receptors is a man aged 50-60 years who received an inactivated influenza vaccine. CDR3s include the opening cysteine and the closing phenylalanine or tryptophan. Fields, in order: J gene, D gene, clone size, V gene, CDR3 DNA, CDR3 protein. The D gene is left open where the match is weak. Clone sizes are given selectively: once, few, many, or a class where the clone is expanded.

TRBJ2-3 TRBD1 - TRBV4-3 TGCGCCAGCAGCCAAGAGGGGACAGGGTTTCGAGATACGCAGTATTTT CASSQEGTGFRDTQYF
TRBJ2-2 - few TRBV2 TGTGCCAGCAGTGATCCAGGGGACACCGGGGAGCTGTTTTTT CASSDPGDTGELFF
TRBJ2-2 - few TRBV29-1 TGCAGCGTTCTACTCTCAGGCGGGGAGCTGTTTTTT CSVLLSGGELFF
TRBJ2-7 TRBD2 - TRBV28 TGTGCCAGCAGTATTTTAGCGGGGGGAAGAAACGAGCAGTACTTC CASSILAGGRNEQYF
TRBJ1-5 - - TRBV6-5 TGTGCCAGCAGTTACGTACAGGGAATGAATAGCAATCAGCCCCAGCATTTT CASSYVQGMNSNQPQHF
TRBJ2-6 - - TRBV6-5 TGTGCCAGCAGTTCGGGCCGGGAACTCTTTGGGGCCAACGTCCTGACTTTC CASSSGRELFGANVLTF
TRBJ2-7 - few TRBV15 TGTGCCACCAGCAGAGAAGGCAGGTCCGAGCAGTACTTC CATSREGRSEQYF
TRBJ1-1 - - TRBV7-2 TGTGCCAGCAGCTTAGTGGGCCAAGGGACTGAAGCTTTCTTT CASSLVGQGTEAFF
TRBJ2-1 TRBD2 - TRBV4-2 TGTGCCAGCAGCCCGAGCCAGCGGGACTACAATGAGCAGTTCTTC CASSPSQRDYNEQFF
TRBJ2-7 TRBD2 few TRBV12-3/TRBV12-4 TGTGCCAGCAGTCGAGAGGCAGGGAGGGGCGAGCAGTACTTC CASSREAGRGEQYF
TRBJ2-7 TRBD2 few TRBV6-5 TGTGCCAGCAGTTACCCCCGGGGGGCCTACGAGCAGTACTTC CASSYPRGAYEQYF